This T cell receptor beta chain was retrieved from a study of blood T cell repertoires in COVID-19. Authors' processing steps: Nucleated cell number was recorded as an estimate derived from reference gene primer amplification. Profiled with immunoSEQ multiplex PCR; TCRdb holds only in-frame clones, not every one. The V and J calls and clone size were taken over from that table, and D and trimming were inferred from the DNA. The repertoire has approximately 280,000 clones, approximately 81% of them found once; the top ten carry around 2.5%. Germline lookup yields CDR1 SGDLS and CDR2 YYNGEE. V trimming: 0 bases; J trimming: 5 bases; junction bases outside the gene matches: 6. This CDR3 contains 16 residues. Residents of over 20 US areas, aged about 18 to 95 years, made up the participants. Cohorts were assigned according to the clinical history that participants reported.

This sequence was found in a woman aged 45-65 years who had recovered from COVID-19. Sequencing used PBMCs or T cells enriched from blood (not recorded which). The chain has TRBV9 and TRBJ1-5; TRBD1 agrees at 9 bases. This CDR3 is CASSVGDRAWDQPQHF. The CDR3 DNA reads TGTGCCAGCAGCGTAGGGGACAGGGCTTGGGATCAGCCCCAGCATTTT.